This note documents a single T cell receptor (beta chain) sequence. This clone was observed a handful of times. Its antigen remains unidentified. The input lacks base qualities; no much larger clone sits a single base away. TCRbeta CDR3 regions were amplified from genomic DNA using the immunoSEQ Assay, a bias-controlled multiplex PCR. The study's own analysis went as follows. Within the assay, amplification of reference gene primers was used to estimate how many nucleated cells each sample contained. Sequence reads were collapsed and filtered to measure the absolute abundance of every unique TCRbeta CDR3 rearrangement. For each sample, productive Simpson clonality was calculated as the square root of Simpson's diversity index across productive rearrangements. TCRdb retrieved this table from immuneACCESS and kept in-frame rearrangements only. Not all clones are present; in checked studies, unresolved V genes account for under half, and no reason is known for the remainder. V and J calls and clone size follow that table, whereas D and trimming were derived from the DNA. The sample has a few hundred thousand clones on record, approximately 86% of them singletons. The ten most abundant clones make up around 13% of the sample.

These data are taken from a study of blood T cell repertoires in COVID-19 (TCRdb year 2020). Study-level background: Samples covering the acute and convalescent phases of COVID-19 were provided by collaborators in the United States, Italy and Spain. The prospective study material was composed of cDNA or gDNA derived from T cells, B-cell-depleted T cells, or PBMCs. The samples were drawn from two sources: the first 160 participants of the ongoing ImmuneRACE study, and over 950 subjects contributed by 6 global collaborators. A de-identified subject ID, COVID-19 status, age in years and sex were almost always included in the sample metadata. The repertoires were released in a freely available public database meant as a resource for research on the immune response to SARS-CoV-2. Where available, HLA class I and class II types were obtained from metadata supplied by the sample provider rather than from assay-based typing. Deeply sampled blood TCRbeta repertoires from subjects exposed to, actively infected with, or recovered from COVID-19 were included in the dataset.

At one collaborating source in Seattle, patients were enrolled during active infection and were followed longitudinally through the course of disease. Each collaborating institution followed its own protocols to collect whole blood in K2EDTA tubes. Collaborator samples were shipped for TCRbeta analysis as frozen whole blood, isolated PBMCs, or DNA extracted from either sample type. What the work shows at the level of the full study, not this receptor alone: The amount of clinical and demographic metadata varied by source and participant and was provided uncurated.

The sample comprised peripheral blood. The clonotype comes from a woman aged 70-85 years with COVID-19, enrolled during active disease.

The sequenced DNA: TGTGCCAGCAGCCAAGGGGCAGGGGGTTCGGACACTGAAGCTTTCTTT. This is translated as CASSQGAGGSDTEAFF. The receptor chain draws on TRBV3-1 (or the pseudogene TRBV3-2) and TRBJ1-1; the junction holds 7 bases that match TRBD1. Via the germline V gene (reference sequence), CDR1 is LGHDT and CDR2 YNNKEL. Here V drops 1 base and J drops 3 bases, and the junction holds 8 bases not matched to any gene. Including the terminal cysteine and phenylalanine, the CDR3 comprises 16 residues. Only the CDR3 DNA stays, 48 bases, in frame from base 1.